The sequence of this T cell receptor (beta chain) was determined in a study of long-term antiretroviral therapy in people with HIV. Study results and limitations: Whereas controls had wider CDR3 length ranges, HIV repertoires had narrower ones.

This CDR3 has 14 residues. CDR1 SGDLS and CDR2 YYNGEE come from the germline V gene. V dropped 0 bases and J dropped 7; count of bases not matched to a gene: 6. It was version v3.0 of the immunoSEQ assay that was run at survey level. Sequenced by immunoSEQ multiplex PCR; TCRdb stores in-frame clones only, minus some. In the table there are over 7,500 clones, almost 85% of which are singletons. It was in the United States that all participants with HIV were treated. Every specimen provided about 1-10 million cryopreserved PBMC before DNA extraction took place. Details on this clone: What it recognizes is unknown.

The sample here was unsorted PBMCs, taken 0.1 years after starting antiretroviral therapy. This sequence joins TRBV9 and TRBJ2-7; 8 positions match TRBD1. The clonotype was recovered from a man aged 40-49 years with HIV. Here the CDR3 reads CASSVGDRKGEQYF. The CDR3 nucleotides are TGTGCCAGCAGCGTAGGGGACAGGAAGGGGGAGCAGTACTTC.